This TCR beta chain emerged from a study of cytomegalovirus exposure and HLA in healthy donors. With regard to this clone: Its antigen is undetermined.

CDR3 length equals 13 residues. Germline values: CDR1 GTSNPN, CDR2 SVGIG (reference sequence). Trimming took 4 bases from V and 1 from J, leaving 8 bases between them. Notes on the study in general: Accurate predictions that matched the HLA-A and HLA-B alleles of most subjects were reportedly made from TCR beta sequences.

Primers: 60 Vbeta forward and 13 Jbeta reverse. Generated by immunoSEQ multiplex PCR, the TCRdb table keeps only in-frame clones and is missing some. The sample lists about 170,000 clones, around 74% occurring once. The V call is TRBV30, the J call TRBJ2-1, with a weak D call TRBD2 (5 bases). Sequencing was done on a sample of PBMCs. This TCR was sampled from a female donor in good health and CMV-seronegative. CDR3 in DNA: TGTGCCTGGACCAGCGGTTCCTACAATGAGCAGTTCTTC. Translated: CAWTSGSYNEQFF.